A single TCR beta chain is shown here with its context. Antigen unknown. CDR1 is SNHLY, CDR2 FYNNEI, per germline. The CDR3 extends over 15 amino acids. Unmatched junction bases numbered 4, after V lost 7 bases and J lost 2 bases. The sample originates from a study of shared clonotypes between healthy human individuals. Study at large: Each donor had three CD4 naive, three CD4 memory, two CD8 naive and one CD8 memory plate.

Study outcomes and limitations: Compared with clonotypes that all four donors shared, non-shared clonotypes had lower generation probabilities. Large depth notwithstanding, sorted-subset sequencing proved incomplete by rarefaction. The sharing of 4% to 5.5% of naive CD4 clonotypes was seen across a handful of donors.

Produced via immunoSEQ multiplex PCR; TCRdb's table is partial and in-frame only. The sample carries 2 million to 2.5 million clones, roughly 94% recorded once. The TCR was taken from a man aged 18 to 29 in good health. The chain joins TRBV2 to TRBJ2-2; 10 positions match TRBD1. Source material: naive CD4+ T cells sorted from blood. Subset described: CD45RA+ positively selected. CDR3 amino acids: CASKATGGNTGELFF. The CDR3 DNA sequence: TGTGCCAGCAAGGCGACAGGGGGCAACACCGGGGAGCTGTTTTTT.